This passage covers 25 T cell receptor beta chains from one sample sequenced in a study of T cells of healthy individuals. Each CDR3 protein gets one entry after TCRdb re-called the 5' RACE reads with MiXCR. The sample includes 65,000 to 95,000 distinct CDR3 sequences, more than 5% of them seen just once. The receptors shown here come from a female donor in good health.

In nucleotides, the CDR3 is TGTGCCAGCCCCCGGTCCCTGGGACTAGCGGGAGGAAACTCCTACGAGCAGTACTTC. It specifies CASPRSLGLAGGNSYEQYF. The chain couples TRBV6-1 to TRBJ2-7, with TRBD2 matching over 15 bases. From germline, CDR1 is MNHNS and CDR2 SASEGT. The CDR3 has 19 amino acids. After removal of 8 bases from V and 0 bases from J, the junction contained 14 bases not matched to a gene.

This sequence joins TRBV6-2 or TRBV6-3 and TRBJ2-1, with TRBD2 matching over 10 bases. This CDR3 contains 15 residues. V shed 6 bases, J shed 8 bases, and the junction held 10 bases outside the gene matches. Germline-derived CDR1 and CDR2 are MNHEY and SVGEGT. The CDR3 loop is CASSFSGREVDEQFF. The CDR3 DNA follows: TGTGCCAGCAGCTTCAGCGGGAGGGAGGTTGATGAGCAGTTCTTC.

This clonotype was seen repeatedly, ten times or more. The rearrangement joins TRBV7-9 to TRBJ2-7, with D unclear. Trimming removed 4 bases from V and 6 bases from J, with 16 bases in between. This CDR3 has 14 residues. CDR1 and CDR2 (germline): SEHNR, FQNEAQ (reference sequence). The CDR3, as DNA: TGTGCCAGCAGCTACCTCGGAAGAGACTCCGAGCAGTACTTC. Translated: CASSYLGRDSEQYF.

This clonotype was counted at least ten times. V is TRBV27 and J is TRBJ1-1; D may be TRBD1 (5 bases). The CDR3 covers 12 residues. Germline V gene lookup returns CDR1 MNHEY and CDR2 SMNVEV (reference sequence). V was trimmed by 6 bases and J by 7 bases, leaving 12 bases between them. This CDR3 is CASSHGGLEAFF. The CDR3 DNA reads TGTGCCAGCAGCCACGGGGGACTTGAAGCTTTCTTT.

There are many counts of this clonotype. The CDR3 bases are TGTGCCAGCAGTCCCGCCGACAATGAGCAGTTCTTC. This gives the protein CASSPADNEQFF. This sequence joins TRBV6-1 and TRBJ2-1; D gene unclear. CDR1 is MNHNS and CDR2 is SASEGT in the germline V gene. This CDR3 is built from 12 residues. Trimming left V 5 bases short and J 5 bases short, with 7 bases between.

This clonotype was counted many times. The chain uses TRBV4-3 and TRBJ2-7; the D is unclear. This CDR3 is 16 amino acids long. The V end was cut by 0 bases, the J end by 2 bases, with 14 bases between. Per the germline V gene, CDR1 is LGHNA and CDR2 is YSLEER. CDR3 sequence (DNA): TGCGCCAGCAGCCAAGATCACGGATCAGCTACCTACGAGCAGTACTTC. As protein: CASSQDHGSATYEQYF.

This clonotype was seen ten or more times. This chain connects TRBV5-1 to TRBJ2-1; D uncertain. Germline CDR1 is SGHRS and CDR2 is YFSETQ. With 3 bases removed from V and 0 bases from J, the gap between germline ends came to 10 bases. This CDR3 is built from 15 residues. The CDR3 is CASSWRPRSYNEQFF. The CDR3, as DNA: TGCGCCAGCAGCTGGAGACCCCGCTCCTACAATGAGCAGTTCTTC.

This clonotype was seen more than once but under ten times. This chain links TRBV7-9 with TRBJ2-6, with TRBD1 matching 9 bases. The CDR3 loop spans 14 amino acids. Trimming cost V 5 bases and J 12 bases; bases outside gene matches: 8. CDR1 is SEHNR, CDR2 FQNEAQ, per germline (reference sequence). The CDR3 DNA reads TGTGCCAGCAGCACGGACAGGGGTCTCTCCGTCCTGACTTTC. It encodes CASSTDRGLSVLTF.

This clonotype showed up many times. The chain joins TRBV5-5 to TRBJ1-1; D is undetermined. Germline CDR1 is SGHKS and CDR2 is YYEKEE (reference sequence). This CDR3 has 15 residues. With 2 bases removed from V and 0 bases from J, the gap between germline ends came to 11 bases. CDR3 nucleotide sequence: TGTGCCAGCAGCTTTGTTCCAGGAATGAACACTGAAGCTTTCTTT. Translating it yields CASSFVPGMNTEAFF.

In this sample, this clonotype turned up many times. This rearrangement joins TRBV28 to TRBJ2-7; 7 positions match TRBD2. The ends lost 5 bases at V and 6 bases at J; junction bases unmatched: 10. In germline, CDR1 is MDHEN, CDR2 SYDVKM. CDR3 length: 14 residues. DNA of the CDR3: TGTGCCAGCAGTCGGGACTACCGCGCCGCCGAGCAGTACTTC. Translated, it gives CASSRDYRAAEQYF.

CDR3 DNA sequence: TGCAGTGCTAGGGATGGGGGGAACAACTATGGCTACACCTTC. It codes for CSARDGGNNYGYTF. The chain carries TRBV20-1 and TRBJ1-2; a possible D gene is TRBD1 (5 bases). The CDR3 extends over 14 amino acids. From germline, CDR1 is DFQATT and CDR2 SNEGSKA (reference sequence). The germline V and J ends were trimmed by 3 bases and 2 bases, with 13 bases remaining between them.

This clonotype turned up a few times. The rearrangement uses TRBV20-1 and TRBJ2-3; 7 nucleotides match TRBD2. Germline loops: CDR1 DFQATT, CDR2 SNEGSKA (reference sequence). CDR3 size: 16 residues. V gave up 6 bases and J gave up 1 base; unmatched junction bases: 13. This CDR3 reads CSAHHREASGTDTQYF. CDR3 nucleotide sequence: TGCAGTGCCCACCACCGGGAGGCTAGCGGCACAGATACGCAGTATTTT.

The rearrangement links TRBV5-1 to TRBJ2-7; D gene ambiguous. With 0 bases removed from V and 7 bases from J, the gap between germline ends came to 17 bases. This CDR3 contains 15 residues. Germline V gives CDR1 SGHRS, CDR2 YFSETQ. The chain's CDR3 is CASSLDGEFSREQYF. CDR3 bases: TGCGCCAGCAGCTTGGATGGGGAATTTAGTCGGGAGCAGTACTTC.

In this sample, this clonotype turned up many times. The chain employs TRBV6-2 or TRBV6-3 and TRBJ1-1; D is perhaps TRBD1 (6 bases). V was clipped by 6 bases and J by 0 bases, with 11 bases between them. CDR1 is MNHEY and CDR2 is SVGEGT in the germline V gene. The length of the CDR3 is 14 residues. The CDR3 bases are TGTGCCAGCAGACCACAGGGTATGAACACTGAAGCTTTCTTT. This codes for CASRPQGMNTEAFF.

V gene TRBV28 combines with J gene TRBJ2-1; D gene ambiguous. CDR1 is MDHEN, CDR2 SYDVKM, per germline. V was pared by 2 bases and J by 7 bases, with 6 bases between. CDR3 length: 12 amino acids. The CDR3 protein is CASSLSANEQFF. CDR3 DNA sequence: TGTGCCAGCAGTTTAAGCGCTAATGAGCAGTTCTTC. The variable domain in full, completed from reference TRBV28 and TRBJ2-1, reads DVKVTQSSRYLVKRTGEKVFLECVQDMDHENMFWYRQDPGLGLRLIYFSYDVKMKEKGDIPEGYSVSREKKERFSLILESASTNQTSMYLCASSLSANEQFFGPGTRLTVL.

Only a few counts were recorded for this clonotype. The chain recombines TRBV2 with TRBJ2-2; the D is unclear. The V gene's germline CDR1 is SNHLY and CDR2 FYNNEI. The germline V and J ends were trimmed by 7 bases and 3 bases, with 15 bases remaining between them. The CDR3 length is 15 residues. CDR3 residues: CASTGRLGYTGELFF. CDR3 coding DNA: TGTGCCAGCACGGGCAGGCTGGGGTACACCGGGGAGCTGTTTTTT.

In its sample, this clonotype was seen many times. The chain recombines TRBV7-2 with TRBJ2-3; no clear D. Germline V gene data show CDR1 as SGHTA and CDR2 as FQGNSA. V was clipped by 3 bases and J by 2 bases, with 21 bases between them. The CDR3 extends over 18 amino acids. CDR3 in DNA: TGTGCCAGCAGCTTTGGTGTTCGGAATCCTCCCTCCACAGATACGCAGTATTTT. This sequence encodes CASSFGVRNPPSTDTQYF.

This clonotype has a single count. A much larger clonotype is one base distant, so this may be a read error. The chain uses TRBV7-3 and TRBJ2-1; D may be TRBD2 (5 bases). Matching the DNA end better, TRBJ2-7 makes the J call doubtful. The CDR3 covers 16 residues. Per germline, CDR1 SGHTA and CDR2 FQGTGA. This CDR3 is CASSSLGGRAYNEQYF. CDR3 nucleotides: TGTGCCAGCAGCTCCCTCGGCGGGCGAGCCTACAATGAGCAGTACTTC.

The chain joins TRBV6-2 or TRBV6-3 to TRBJ1-5; weak D call: TRBD1 (6 bases). V was cut by 7 bases and J by 4 bases, with 20 bases left in between. In germline, CDR1 is MNHEY, CDR2 SVGEGT. CDR3 length: 16 residues. The CDR3, as DNA: TGTGCCAGCAAGCCCTGGGACGGGGGGCGTAATCAGCCCCAGCATTTT. Its translation: CASKPWDGGRNQPQHF.

This clonotype was recorded many times. The gene calls are TRBV24-1 and TRBJ2-2, with a weak D call TRBD2 (5 bases). The CDR3 sequence is 14 residues long. Per germline, CDR1 KGHDR and CDR2 SFDVKD. V lost 6 bases and J 0 bases, leaving 7 bases between the germline ends. CDR3: CATSPGTNTGELFF. The CDR3 nucleotides are TGTGCCACCAGTCCGGGGACGAACACCGGGGAGCTGTTTTTT.

The sample holds a few counts of this clonotype. Relative to the germline gene, one junction end is altered; a read error may explain this. The chain recombines TRBV9 with TRBJ2-3; D may be TRBD1 or TRBD2 (5 bases each). The CDR3 is 15 amino acids. The germline V gene encodes CDR1 SGDLS and CDR2 YYNGEE. The chain's CDR3 is CASGVGTTSTDTQYF. The CDR3 DNA sequence: TGTGCCAGCGGCGTAGGGACCACTAGCACAGATACGCAGTATTTT.

The CDR3 region is CSVEFGWLNTEAFF. CDR3 nucleotides: TGCAGCGTTGAGTTCGGATGGCTGAACACTGAAGCTTTCTTT. This chain uses TRBV29-1 with TRBJ1-1, with D uncertain. The V gene's germline CDR1 is SQVTM and CDR2 ANQGSEA. Trimming took off 3 bases at V and 0 bases at J, with 11 bases between the two ends. The CDR3 runs 14 residues.

This clonotype came up many times. The chain carries TRBV28 and TRBJ1-3; D uncertain. Per the germline V gene, CDR1 is MDHEN and CDR2 is SYDVKM. The CDR3 sequence is 15 residues long. Trimming pared 9 bases from V and 0 bases from J, leaving 15 bases between. The CDR3 nucleotides read TGTGCCAGTGGGGTCCCAGCCCTCTCTGGAAACACCATATATTTT. Translation: CASGVPALSGNTIYF. The full variable domain, in which reference TRBV28 and TRBJ1-3 provide the parts outside the CDR3, is DVKVTQSSRYLVKRTGEKVFLECVQDMDHENMFWYRQDPGLGLRLIYFSYDVKMKEKGDIPEGYSVSREKKERFSLILESASTNQTSMYLCASGVPALSGNTIYFGEGSWLTVV.

This clonotype was observed many times. V and J are TRBV12-3 or TRBV12-4 and TRBJ1-5; D not certain. There are 14 residues in the CDR3. The V end was cut by 1 base, the J end by 5 bases, with 9 bases between. As DNA, the CDR3 is TGTGCCAGCAGTTTAGGGGGTGCCTATCAGCCCCAGCATTTT. This gives the protein CASSLGGAYQPQHF.

CDR3: CASSPLAGGPREQYF. The CDR3 bases are TGTGCCAGCAGCCCGCTAGCGGGAGGGCCCAGGGAGCAGTACTTC. The rearrangement uses TRBV5-4 and TRBJ2-7; 12 nucleotides agree with TRBD2. Germline trimming cut 4 bases from V and 7 bases from J; bases unmatched to any gene: 9. Per the germline V gene, CDR1 is SGHNT and CDR2 is YYREEE (reference sequence). CDR3 length equals 15 residues. The full variable domain, in which reference TRBV5-4 and TRBJ2-7 provide the parts outside the CDR3, is ETGVTQSPTHLIKTRGQQVTLRCSSQSGHNTVSWYQQALGQGPQFIFQYYREEENGRGNFPPRFSGLQFPNYSSELNVNALELDDSALYLCASSPLAGGPREQYFGPGTRLTVT.